What follows is one T cell receptor (beta chain) and its context. This clonotype was observed many times. The specificity of this receptor is unknown. Since the CDR3 does not end with the conserved phenylalanine or tryptophan, this likely comes from a read error. Because the CDR3's place on the DNA is in doubt, the DNA is left out and the CDR3 is given as listed by TCRdb. The germline V gene (reference sequence) supplies CDR1 SEHNR and CDR2 FQNEAQ. The CDR3 length equals 17 residues, ends included. This entry comes from a study of tumor-infiltrating lymphocytes in oesophageal squamous cell carcinoma (dated by TCRdb to between 2015 and 2016). The protocol used for the library was PCR. Sequenced using an Illumina HiSeq 2000. The raw public data were reprocessed by TCRdb itself: fastp quality trimming at Q25, MiXCR clonotype calling, in-frame beta chains only. Entries are consolidated by CDR3 protein sequence, retaining the most common genes and DNA. For this sample there are about 13,000 distinct CDR3 sequences; roughly half appear just once. The ten top clones hold approximately 35% of the sample.

This sequence uses TRBV7-9 and TRBJ2-7; TRBD1 is the table's D call and was not checked against the DNA. This receptor was obtained from a male donor with esophageal squamous cell carcinoma. Sequencing input: esophageal tumor tissue. The CDR3 here reads CASSLLRTGSYGYTFGS.